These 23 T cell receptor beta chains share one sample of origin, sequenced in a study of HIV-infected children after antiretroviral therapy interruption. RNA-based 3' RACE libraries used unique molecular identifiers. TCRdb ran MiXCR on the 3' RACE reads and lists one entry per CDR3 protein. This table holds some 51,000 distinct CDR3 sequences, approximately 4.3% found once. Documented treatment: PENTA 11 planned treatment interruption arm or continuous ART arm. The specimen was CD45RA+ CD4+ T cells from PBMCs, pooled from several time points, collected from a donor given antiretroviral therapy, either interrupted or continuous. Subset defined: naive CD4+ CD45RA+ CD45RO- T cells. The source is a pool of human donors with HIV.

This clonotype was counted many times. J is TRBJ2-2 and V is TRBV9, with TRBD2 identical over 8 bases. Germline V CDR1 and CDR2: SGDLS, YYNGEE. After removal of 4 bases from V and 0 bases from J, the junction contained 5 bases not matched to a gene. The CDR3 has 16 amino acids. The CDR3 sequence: CASSRPGLANTGELFF. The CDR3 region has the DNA TGTGCCAGCAGCAGACCGGGACTAGCGAACACCGGGGAGCTGTTTTTT.

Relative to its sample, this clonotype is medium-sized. The CDR3 nucleotides are TGCGCCAGCACCAGACGACCAGGCGACATTCAGTACTTC. Protein product: CASTRRPGDIQYF. V is TRBV23-1 and J is TRBJ2-4; D uncertain. TRBV23-1 is filed as an ORF, its function uncertain. The CDR3 extends over 13 amino acids. Trimming cost V 7 bases and J 8 bases, with 15 bases left between them.

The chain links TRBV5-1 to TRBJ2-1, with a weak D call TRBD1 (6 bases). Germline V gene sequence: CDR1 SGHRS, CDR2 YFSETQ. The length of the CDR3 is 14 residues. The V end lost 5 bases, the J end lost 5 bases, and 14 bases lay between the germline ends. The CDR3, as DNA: TGCGCCAGCAGTCAAAACAGGGATAACAATGAGCAGTTCTTC. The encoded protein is CASSQNRDNNEQFF.

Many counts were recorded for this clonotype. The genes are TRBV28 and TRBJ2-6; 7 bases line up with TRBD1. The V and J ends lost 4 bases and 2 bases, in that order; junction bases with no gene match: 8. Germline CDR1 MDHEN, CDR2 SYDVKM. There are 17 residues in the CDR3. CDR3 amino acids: CASSYLNTGAGANVLTF. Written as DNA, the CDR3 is TGTGCCAGCAGTTATCTTAACACAGGGGCTGGGGCCAACGTCCTGACTTTC.

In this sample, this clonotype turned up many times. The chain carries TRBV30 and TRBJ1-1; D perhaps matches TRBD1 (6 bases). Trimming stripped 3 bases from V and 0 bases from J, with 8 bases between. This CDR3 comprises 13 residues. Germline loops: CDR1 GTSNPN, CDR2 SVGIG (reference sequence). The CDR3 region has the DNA TGTGCCTGGAGGACAGGAATGAACACTGAAGCTTTCTTT. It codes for CAWRTGMNTEAFF.

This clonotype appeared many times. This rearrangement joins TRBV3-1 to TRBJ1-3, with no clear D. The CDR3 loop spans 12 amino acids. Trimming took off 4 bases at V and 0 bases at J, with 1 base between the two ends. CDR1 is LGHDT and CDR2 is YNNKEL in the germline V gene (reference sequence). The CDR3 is CASSPSGNTIYF. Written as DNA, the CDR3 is TGTGCCAGCAGCCCCTCTGGAAACACCATATATTTT.

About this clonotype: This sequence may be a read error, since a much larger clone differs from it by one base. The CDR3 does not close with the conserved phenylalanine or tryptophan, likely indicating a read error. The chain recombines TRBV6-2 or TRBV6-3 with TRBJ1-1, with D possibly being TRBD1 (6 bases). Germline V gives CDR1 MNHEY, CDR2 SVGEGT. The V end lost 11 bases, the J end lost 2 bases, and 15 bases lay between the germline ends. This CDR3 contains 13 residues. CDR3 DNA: TGTGCCGTACGGCCACAGGGAAACACTGAAGCTTTCCTT. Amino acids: CAVRPQGNTEAFL.

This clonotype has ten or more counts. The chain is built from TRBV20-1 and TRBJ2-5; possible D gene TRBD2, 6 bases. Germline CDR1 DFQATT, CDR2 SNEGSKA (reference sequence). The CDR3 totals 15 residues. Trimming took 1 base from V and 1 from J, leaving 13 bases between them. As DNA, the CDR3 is TGCAGTGCTAGAGGTTGGGACTCGGCCCAAGAGACCCAGTACTTC. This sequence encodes CSARGWDSAQETQYF.

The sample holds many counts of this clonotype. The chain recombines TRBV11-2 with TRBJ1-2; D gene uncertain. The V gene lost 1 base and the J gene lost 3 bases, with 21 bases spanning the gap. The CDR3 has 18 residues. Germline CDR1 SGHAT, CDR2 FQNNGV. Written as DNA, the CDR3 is TGTGCCAGCAGCTTAGGGTCAGGCCTTCTTAGGTCGGACTATGGCTACACCTTC. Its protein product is CASSLGSGLLRSDYGYTF.

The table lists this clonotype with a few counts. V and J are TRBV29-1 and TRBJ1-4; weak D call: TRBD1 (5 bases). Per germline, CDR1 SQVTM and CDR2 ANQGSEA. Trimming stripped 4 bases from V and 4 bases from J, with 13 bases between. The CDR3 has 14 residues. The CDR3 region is CSVGLGPVNEKLFF. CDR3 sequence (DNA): TGCAGCGTTGGGTTGGGACCAGTTAATGAAAAACTGTTTTTT.

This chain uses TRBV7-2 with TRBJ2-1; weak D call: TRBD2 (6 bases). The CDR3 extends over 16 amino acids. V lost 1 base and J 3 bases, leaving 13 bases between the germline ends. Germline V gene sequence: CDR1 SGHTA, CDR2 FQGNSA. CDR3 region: CASSLVRWGDYNEQFF. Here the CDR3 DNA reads TGTGCCAGCAGCTTAGTAAGGTGGGGGGACTACAATGAGCAGTTCTTC.

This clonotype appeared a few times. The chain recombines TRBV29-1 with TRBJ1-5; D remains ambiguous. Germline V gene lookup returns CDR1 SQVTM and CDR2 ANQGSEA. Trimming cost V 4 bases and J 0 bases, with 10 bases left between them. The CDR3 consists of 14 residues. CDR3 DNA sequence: TGCAGCGTTGGAGGCCAGAATAGCAATCAGCCCCAGCATTTT. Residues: CSVGGQNSNQPQHF.

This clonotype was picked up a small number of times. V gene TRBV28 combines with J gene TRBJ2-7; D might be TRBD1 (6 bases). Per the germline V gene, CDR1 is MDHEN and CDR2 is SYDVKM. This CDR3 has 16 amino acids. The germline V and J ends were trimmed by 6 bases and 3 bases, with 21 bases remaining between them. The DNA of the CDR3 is TGTGCCAGCAGGAGTGCGGCCGGGACAAACGTCTACGAGCAGTACTTC. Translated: CASRSAAGTNVYEQYF. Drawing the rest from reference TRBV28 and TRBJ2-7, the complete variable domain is DVKVTQSSRYLVKRTGEKVFLECVQDMDHENMFWYRQDPGLGLRLIYFSYDVKMKEKGDIPEGYSVSREKKERFSLILESASTNQTSMYLCASRSAAGTNVYEQYFGPGTRLTVT.

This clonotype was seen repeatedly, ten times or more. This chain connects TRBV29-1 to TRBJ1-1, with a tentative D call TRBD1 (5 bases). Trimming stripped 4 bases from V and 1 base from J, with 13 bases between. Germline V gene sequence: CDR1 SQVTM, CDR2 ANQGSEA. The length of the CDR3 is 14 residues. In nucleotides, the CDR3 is TGCAGCGTTGTGGGGGGACTTACGAACACTGAAGCTTTCTTT. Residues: CSVVGGLTNTEAFF.

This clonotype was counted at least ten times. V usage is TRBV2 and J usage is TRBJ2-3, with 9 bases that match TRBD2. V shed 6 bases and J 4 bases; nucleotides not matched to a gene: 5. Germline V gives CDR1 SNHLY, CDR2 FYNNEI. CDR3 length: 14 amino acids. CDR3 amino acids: CASRRERGADTQYF. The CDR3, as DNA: TGTGCCAGCAGGAGAGAGCGGGGGGCAGATACGCAGTATTTT.

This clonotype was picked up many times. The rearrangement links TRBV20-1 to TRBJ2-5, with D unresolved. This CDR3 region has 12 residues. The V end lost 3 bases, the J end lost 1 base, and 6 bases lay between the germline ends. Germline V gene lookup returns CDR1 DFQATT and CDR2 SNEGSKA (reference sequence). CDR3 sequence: CSARSSQETQYF. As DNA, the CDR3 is TGCAGTGCTAGGTCTAGCCAAGAGACCCAGTACTTC.

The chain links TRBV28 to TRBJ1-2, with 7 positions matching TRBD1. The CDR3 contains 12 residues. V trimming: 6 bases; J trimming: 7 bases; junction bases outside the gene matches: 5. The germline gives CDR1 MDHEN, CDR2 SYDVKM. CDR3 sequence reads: CASSSRQGGYTF. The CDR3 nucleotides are TGTGCCAGCAGCTCGAGACAGGGTGGCTACACCTTC.

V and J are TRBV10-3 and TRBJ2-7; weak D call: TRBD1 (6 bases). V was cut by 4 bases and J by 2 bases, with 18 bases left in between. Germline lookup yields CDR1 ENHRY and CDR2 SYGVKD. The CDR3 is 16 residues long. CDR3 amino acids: CAISAIQGRTTYEQYF. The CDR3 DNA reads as TGTGCCATCAGTGCAATACAGGGCAGGACGACCTACGAGCAGTACTTC.

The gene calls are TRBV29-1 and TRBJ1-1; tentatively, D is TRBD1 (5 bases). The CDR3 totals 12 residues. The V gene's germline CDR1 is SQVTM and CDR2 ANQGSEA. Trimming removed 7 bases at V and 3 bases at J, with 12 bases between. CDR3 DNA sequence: TGCAGCGGCCTGACAGCTTACACTGAAGCTTTCTTT. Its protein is CSGLTAYTEAFF.

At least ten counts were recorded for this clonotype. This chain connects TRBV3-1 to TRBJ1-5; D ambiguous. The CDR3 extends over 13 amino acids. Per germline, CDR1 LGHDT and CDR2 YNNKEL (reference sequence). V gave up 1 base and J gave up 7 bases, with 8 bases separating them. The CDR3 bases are TGTGCCAGCAGCCAAGCGGGGAACCAGCCCCAGCATTTT. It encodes CASSQAGNQPQHF.

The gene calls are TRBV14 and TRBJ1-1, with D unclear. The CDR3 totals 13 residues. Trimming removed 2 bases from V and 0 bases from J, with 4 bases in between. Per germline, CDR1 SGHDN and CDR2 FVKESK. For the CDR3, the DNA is TGTGCCAGCAGCCAATTTATGAACACTGAAGCTTTCTTT. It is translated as CASSQFMNTEAFF.

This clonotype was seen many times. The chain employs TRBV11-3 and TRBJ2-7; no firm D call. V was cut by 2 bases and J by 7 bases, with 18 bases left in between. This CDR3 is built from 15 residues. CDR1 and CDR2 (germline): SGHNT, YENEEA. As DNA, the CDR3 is TGTGCCAGCAGCTTATCCTATATAGACCTGGGGGAGCAGTACTTC. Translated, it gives CASSLSYIDLGEQYF.

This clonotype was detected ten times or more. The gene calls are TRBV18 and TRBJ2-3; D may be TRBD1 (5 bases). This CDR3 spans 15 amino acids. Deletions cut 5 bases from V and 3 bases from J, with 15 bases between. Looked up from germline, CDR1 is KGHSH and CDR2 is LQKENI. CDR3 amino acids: CASSSSTVVTDTQYF. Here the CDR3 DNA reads TGTGCCAGCTCAAGTTCGACAGTTGTTACAGATACGCAGTATTTT. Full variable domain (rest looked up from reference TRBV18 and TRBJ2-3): NAGVMQNPRHLVRRRGQEARLRCSPMKGHSHVYWYRQLPEEGLKFMVYLQKENIIDESGMPKERFSAEFPKEGPSILRIQQVVRGDSAAYFCASSSSTVVTDTQYFGPGTRLTVL.